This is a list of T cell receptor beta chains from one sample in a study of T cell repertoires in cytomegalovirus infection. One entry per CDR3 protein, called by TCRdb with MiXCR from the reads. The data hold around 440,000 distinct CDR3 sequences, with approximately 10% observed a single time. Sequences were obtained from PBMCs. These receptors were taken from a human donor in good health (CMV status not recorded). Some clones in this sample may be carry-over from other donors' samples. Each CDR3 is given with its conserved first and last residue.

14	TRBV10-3	CAIRSDSASYEQYF
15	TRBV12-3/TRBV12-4	CASSFSASPAGELFF
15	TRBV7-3	CASSFRQGAYNEQFF
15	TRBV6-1	CAVKRGQLRSETQYF
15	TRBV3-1	CASRRLVGENNEQFF
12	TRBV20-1	CSARGGNTEAFF
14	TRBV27	CASRPPDRDYGYTF
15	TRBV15	CATSRGGQGTSPLHF
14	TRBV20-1	CSAEDGPVGYGYTF
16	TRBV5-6	CASSLRKTGPNQPQHF
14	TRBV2	CASRAGTGGGEQYF
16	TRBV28	CASSLLPGTGLNEQFF
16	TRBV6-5	CASSYARSPVHIGYTF
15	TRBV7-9	CASSTSWGEDYEQYF
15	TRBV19	CATSSSLQGFYEQYF
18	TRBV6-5	CASSYSSVRGGLNSPLHF
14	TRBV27	CASSLSRVGYGYTF
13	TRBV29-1	CSVGDPKNTEAFF
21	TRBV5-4	CASSLGDRLAGGRWMGNEQFF
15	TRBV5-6	CASSRDQASNEKLFF
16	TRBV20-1	CSARGLAGLSYNEQFF
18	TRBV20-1	CSAYPGGLARGRYNEQFF
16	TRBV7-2	CASSIDGGSSGNTIYF
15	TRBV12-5	CASGSGTGGTDTQYF
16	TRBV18	CASSPLLGFSQGEQYF
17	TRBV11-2	CASSLSDRGHLNYGYTF
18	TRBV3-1	CASSQGMAGRATNEKLFF
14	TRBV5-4	CASSFTGFGTEAFF
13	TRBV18	CASSPQNSYEQYF
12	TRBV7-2	CASKGNSYEQYF
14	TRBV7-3	CASSLGTGVGEQYF
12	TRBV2	CASSPGVSEAFF
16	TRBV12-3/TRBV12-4	CASSYDVAGGYNEQFF
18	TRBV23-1	CASSQSGTSGGACYEQYF
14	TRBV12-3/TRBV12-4	CASTTRDFPDTQYF
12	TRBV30	CAWNAGNQPQHF
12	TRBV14	CASSNRGNEQFF
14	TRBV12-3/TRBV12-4	CASSLIPPGRGYTF
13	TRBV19	CASSGQVGDEQFF
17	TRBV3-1	CASSQAGTGGWNYGYTF
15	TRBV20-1	CSASASGGSHGELFF
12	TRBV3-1	CASSFTAYEQYF
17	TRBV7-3	CASSSGTSGTTYNEQFF
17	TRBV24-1	CATSDSRGQSKTGELFF
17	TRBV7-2	CASSSASGTSGRVIQYF
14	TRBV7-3	CASSPRDSPETQYF
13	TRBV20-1	CSASPTGNYEQYF
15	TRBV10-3	CAISEEGGGLGTQYF
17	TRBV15	CATSREIENGVHQPQHF
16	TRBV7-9	CASSPDSPGAGSPLHF
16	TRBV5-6	CASSLDIAGDTDTQYF
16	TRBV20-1	CSARDSGRGPYNEQFF
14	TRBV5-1	CASSQDNSGNTIYF
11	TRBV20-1	CSAQYQETQYF